This T cell receptor beta chain was profiled in a study of blood T cell repertoires in COVID-19. Overall study: Material from acute and convalescent COVID-19 was sourced from the United States, Italy and Spain. Sample material is recorded as cDNA or gDNA derived from T cells, B-cell-depleted T cells, or PBMCs.

Per the authors' pipeline: Counts of nucleated cells, estimated from reference gene primer amplification, were obtained. TCRdb's copy holds only in-frame clones and misses some; the assay was immunoSEQ multiplex PCR. V and J calls and clone size are copied from that table; D and trimming were computed from the DNA. The table lists 30,000 to 45,000 clones, roughly 73% of them singletons. V lost 7 bases to trimming and J lost 3 bases, with 12 bases between them. CDR1 is SQVTM and CDR2 is ANQGSEA in the germline V gene. The CDR3 is 12 amino acids. This chain joins TRBV29-1 and TRBJ2-5; unclear D gene. Sample: peripheral blood. This clonotype was obtained from a man aged 55-75 years with acute or convalescent COVID-19. The CDR3 nucleotides are TGCAGCGGTGGCCAGACAAAAGAGACCCAGTACTTC. As protein: CSGGQTKETQYF.